The 10 T cell receptor beta chains reported below all come from one sample, sequenced in a study of graft-versus-host responses after intestinal transplantation. Data came from immunoSEQ multiplex PCR; TCRdb stores just in-frame clones and leaves some out. The repertoire consists of about 27,000 clones, with less than 85% occurring once and the leading ten covering roughly 1.1%. The starting material was PBMCs, obtained 28 days after intestinal transplant. These receptors originate from a human patient who received an intestinal transplant, so some T cells may come from the graft donor.

The chain combines TRBV4-1 with TRBJ2-5; 7 bases fit TRBD2. V was clipped by 1 base and J by 7 bases; unmatched bases: 3. The CDR3 has 13 amino acids. Per the germline V gene, CDR1 is MGHRA and CDR2 is YSYEKL. The CDR3 DNA is TGCGCCAGCAGCCAAGGGGAGGGTGCGACCCAGTACTTC. Its translation: CASSQGEGATQYF.

The chain is built from TRBV19 and TRBJ1-1; D gene ambiguous. Looked up from germline, CDR1 is LNHDA and CDR2 is SQIVND (reference sequence). This CDR3 is built from 14 residues. Trimming stripped 5 bases from V and 2 bases from J, with 12 bases between. The CDR3 reads CASSFLTVNTEAFF. The DNA for the CDR3 is TGTGCCAGTAGTTTTCTCACAGTAAACACTGAAGCTTTCTTT.

The chain is built from TRBV27 and TRBJ2-7, with TRBD2 identical over 9 bases. With 3 bases clipped from V and 6 bases from J, the junction kept 9 bases outside the gene matches. CDR3 length: 15 amino acids. CDR1 is MNHEY, CDR2 SMNVEV, per germline (reference sequence). In DNA form, the CDR3 reads TGTGCCAGCAGTTTGCTACCGGGACTAGCTATCGAGCAGTACTTC. Its translation: CASSLLPGLAIEQYF.

The chain uses TRBV6-5 and TRBJ2-7; a weak D match, TRBD2 (6 bases). Per the germline V gene, CDR1 is MNHEY and CDR2 is SVGAGI. The ends were cut back, 2 bases at V and 6 bases at J, with 14 bases in the middle. The CDR3 has 14 residues. CDR3 nucleotide sequence: TGTGCCAGCAGTTACGCCTCTAGCGTCTCCGAGCAGTACTTC. Its protein is CASSYASSVSEQYF.

This clone was recorded a few times. The chain is built from TRBV2 and TRBJ1-3, with 8 positions matching TRBD1. Germline lookup yields CDR1 SNHLY and CDR2 FYNNEI. Germline trimming cut 2 bases from V and 0 bases from J; bases unmatched to any gene: 12. This CDR3 is 19 amino acids long. The CDR3 here is CASSERDRTLRHSGNTIYF. The CDR3 nucleotides read TGTGCCAGCAGTGAAAGGGACAGGACGCTCCGACACTCTGGAAACACCATATATTTT.

This chain joins TRBV6-5 and TRBJ2-1; the match to TRBD2 covers 11 bases. The CDR3 runs 15 residues. The germline CDR1 and CDR2 sequences are MNHEY and SVGAGI. The junction had 7 bases not matched to a gene; V was cut back by 5 bases and J by 7 bases. In DNA, the CDR3 is TGTGCCAGCAGTATTAGCGGGAGGGCCAGGAATGAGCAGTTCTTC. Amino acids: CASSISGRARNEQFF.

The V and J genes are TRBV6-5 and TRBJ1-5, with D tentatively TRBD1 (5 bases). The CDR3 has 13 amino acids. CDR1 is MNHEY, CDR2 SVGAGI, per germline. V gave up 2 bases and J gave up 3 bases, with 5 bases separating them. The CDR3 coding sequence is TGTGCCAGCAGTTACGGGGCCAATCAGCCCCAGCATTTT. Amino acids: CASSYGANQPQHF.

This chain links TRBV11-2 with TRBJ2-7; TRBD2 aligns across 10 bases. Germline V gene lookup returns CDR1 SGHAT and CDR2 FQNNGV. Germline trimming cut 5 bases from V and 0 bases from J; bases unmatched to any gene: 16. This CDR3 region has 19 residues. CDR3: CASSLGSSGRGTGSYEQYF. The CDR3 nucleotides read TGTGCCAGCAGCCTCGGATCGAGCGGGAGGGGAACCGGCTCCTACGAGCAGTACTTC.

This chain joins TRBV28 and TRBJ1-4; 8 bases are shared with TRBD1. V was pared by 5 bases and J by 8 bases, with 10 bases of the junction left unmatched. The CDR3 consists of 15 residues. Germline-derived CDR1 and CDR2 are MDHEN and SYDVKM. CDR3 nucleotide sequence: TGTGCCAGCAGTCGACGACAGGGGTTGAGGGAAAAACTGTTTTTT. Its protein is CASSRRQGLREKLFF.

CDR3 region: CASSISGGSLNTEAFF. CDR3 in DNA: TGTGCCAGTAGTATCTCGGGGGGTTCGCTGAACACTGAAGCTTTCTTT. V is TRBV19 and J is TRBJ1-1, with D maybe TRBD1 (5 bases). The CDR3 consists of 16 residues. CDR1 and CDR2 (germline): LNHDA, SQIVND (reference sequence). V was shortened by 3 bases and J by 0 bases, with 14 bases between the two germline ends.